This TCR beta chain was sequenced for a study of shared clonotypes between healthy human individuals. The CDR3 length is 14 residues. Germline lookup yields CDR1 SNHLY and CDR2 FYNNEI. Trimming took off 1 base at V and 7 bases at J, with 11 bases between the two ends. Repertoires were generated with immunoSEQ multiplex PCR, while TCRdb's copy carries only in-frame clones and drops some. The data hold about a million clones, with approximately 80% observed a single time. V is TRBV2 and J is TRBJ1-5, with D possibly being TRBD1 (6 bases). The TCR comes from a man in his late teens or twenties in good health. Some clones in this sample may be carry-over from other donors' samples. The sequencing input was memory CD4+ T cells from PBMCs. Sample subset: CD45RA-negative fraction. In DNA form, the CDR3 reads TGTGCCAGCAGTGAAGTCACAGGGCGACAGCCCCAGCATTTT. This translates into CASSEVTGRQPQHF.